This T cell receptor (beta chain) emerged from a study of T cells in Graves' hyperthyroidism and ophthalmopathy. Amplified TCR beta CDR3 regions came from RNA transcripts. The HTBI primer set drove a first-round RT-PCR of the TCR CDR3. TCRdb fed the multiplex PCR reads into MiXCR, producing one record per CDR3 protein. The table has more than 500,000 distinct CDR3 sequences, 46% seen once. With 3 bases clipped from V and 5 bases from J, the junction kept 7 bases outside the gene matches. Germline CDR1 and CDR2: SEHNR and FQNEAQ (reference sequence). CDR3 size: 15 residues. Study-level findings and limits: Expanded thyroid clonotypes (above 0.001) were mostly also found in blood. Researchers report that a 13 V-J model separated ophthalmopathy from stable hyperthyroidism.

This clonotype occurred once. Its antigen is undetermined. The sample comprised peripheral blood or thyroid tissue (not recorded which). The clonotype was recovered from an adult woman with Graves' disease, either hyperthyroidism or ophthalmopathy (not recorded which). The V call is TRBV7-9, the J call TRBJ2-5; 9 bases line up with TRBD2. In DNA form, the CDR3 reads TGTGCCAGCAGCTTGGGAATAGCGGGGGTGGAGACCCAGTACTTC. Amino acid sequence: CASSLGIAGVETQYF. The complete variable domain, with remaining parts taken from reference TRBV7-9 and TRBJ2-5, reads DTGVSQNPRHKITKRGQNVTFRCDPISEHNRLYWYRQTLGQGPEFLTYFQNEAQLEKSRLLSDRFSAERPKGSFSTLEIQRTEQGDSAMYLCASSLGIAGVETQYFGPGTRLLVL.